The clone carrying this TCR beta chain was counted ten times or more. The antigen remains undetermined. The sample belongs to a study of T-cell reconstitution after alpha-beta-depleted transplantation in children. Findings and caveats of the study: Recipient T cells and thymic progenitors that survived gave rise to the high TCRbeta diversity observed at day 60 in some patients. Several hundred expanded graft clones reportedly gave rise to the alpha-beta T cells present about two months after transplant.

For TCRbeta, the library was prepared with unique molecular identifiers. In TCRdb, the PCR reads were re-called with MiXCR into one record per CDR3 protein. Counted here are 200,000 to 250,000 distinct CDR3 sequences, roughly 11% occurring once; the ten biggest clones make up 28%. Trimming removed 6 bases at V and 9 bases at J, with 15 bases between. This CDR3 region has 12 residues. Germline CDR1 is MNHEY and CDR2 is SVGEGT. V and J are TRBV6-2 or TRBV6-3 and TRBJ2-7; D gene unclear. The clonotype was recovered from a child younger than two with acute myeloid leukemia, due to receive a stem cell transplant. This specimen consisted of PBMCs, obtained before TCRalphabeta/CD19-depleted stem cell transplant. CDR3 coding DNA: TGTGCCAGCAGCCCTTGGGGTGGTTTGCAGTACTTC. Amino acid sequence: CASSPWGGLQYF.